This TCR beta chain was sequenced for a study of T cells after yellow fever vaccination. This CDR3 contains 12 residues. CDR1 LNHDA and CDR2 SQIVND come from the germline V gene (reference sequence). Trimming cost V 6 bases and J 6 bases, with 9 bases left between them. TCRdb independently ran MiXCR on the 5' RACE reads; one entry per CDR3 protein. The repertoire holds 360,000 or so distinct CDR3 sequences, with 9.5% to 13% as singletons. The sample here was PBMCs, taken on the day of the first yellow fever vaccination. The chain combines TRBV19 with TRBJ1-5; TRBD1 might be the D (6 bases). The TCR sequence derives from a man aged 18 to 30 who received the YFV17D yellow fever vaccine. The CDR3 bases are TGTGCCAGTAGACAGGACAGTCAGCCCCAGCATTTT. Protein sequence: CASRQDSQPQHF.